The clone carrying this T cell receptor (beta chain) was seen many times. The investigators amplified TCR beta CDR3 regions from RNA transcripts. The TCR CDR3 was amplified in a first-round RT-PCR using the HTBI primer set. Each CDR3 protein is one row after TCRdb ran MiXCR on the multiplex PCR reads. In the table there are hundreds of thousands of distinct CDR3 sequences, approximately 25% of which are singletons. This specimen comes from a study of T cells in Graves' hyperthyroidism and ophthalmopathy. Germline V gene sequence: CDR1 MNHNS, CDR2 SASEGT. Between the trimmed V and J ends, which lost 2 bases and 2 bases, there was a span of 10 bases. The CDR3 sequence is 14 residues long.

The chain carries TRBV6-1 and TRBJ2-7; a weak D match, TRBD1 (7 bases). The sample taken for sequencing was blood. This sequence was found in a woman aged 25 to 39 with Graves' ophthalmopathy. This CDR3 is CASSEQGGPYEQYF. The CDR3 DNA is TGTGCCAGCAGTGAACAGGGGGGACCCTACGAGCAGTACTTC.